These T cell receptor beta chains were read from a single sample in a study of shared clonotypes between healthy human individuals. The table came from immunoSEQ multiplex PCR; TCRdb's copy has only in-frame clones and leaves some out. The repertoire consists of approximately 320,000 clones, with around 67% occurring once and the leading ten covering 10%. Sequencing input: memory CD4+ T cells sorted from blood. Source of these receptors: a man under 40 in good health. The CDR3 runs from the conserved cysteine through the conserved F or W. The D gene is left open where the match is weak.

v_gene: TRBV6-6
j_gene: TRBJ1-2
d_gene: .
CDR3aa: CASSYGGHYGYTF

v_gene: TRBV5-1
j_gene: TRBJ2-7
d_gene: .
CDR3aa: CASILTPDGAYEQYF

v_gene: TRBV28
j_gene: TRBJ1-2
d_gene: .
CDR3aa: CASSLSASIYGYTF

v_gene: TRBV5-1
j_gene: TRBJ2-1
d_gene: TRBD2
CDR3aa: CASSLTSGRRHEQFF

v_gene: TRBV11-3
j_gene: TRBJ2-1
d_gene: .
CDR3aa: CASSVTSYNEQFF

v_gene: TRBV7-2
j_gene: TRBJ2-2
d_gene: .
CDR3aa: CASSLSGELFF

v_gene: TRBV6-5
j_gene: TRBJ1-5
d_gene: TRBD1
CDR3aa: CASRAGTGSNQPQHF

v_gene: TRBV5-4
j_gene: TRBJ2-2
d_gene: .
CDR3aa: CASSLDGVGSLANTGELFF

v_gene: TRBV7-2
j_gene: TRBJ1-5
d_gene: .
CDR3aa: CASSPGRGNQPQHF

v_gene: TRBV2
j_gene: TRBJ2-1
d_gene: TRBD1
CDR3aa: CASSENRGNEQFF

v_gene: TRBV10-2
j_gene: TRBJ2-2
d_gene: TRBD2
CDR3aa: CASSESIWRESTGELFF

v_gene: TRBV7-8
j_gene: TRBJ1-5
d_gene: .
CDR3aa: CASSLDPGNQPQHF

v_gene: TRBV11-1
j_gene: TRBJ2-3
d_gene: TRBD1
CDR3aa: CASSLLRGPGDTQYF

v_gene: TRBV27
j_gene: TRBJ2-7
d_gene: TRBD2
CDR3aa: CASTRLAGGSYEQYF

v_gene: TRBV5-1
j_gene: TRBJ2-7
d_gene: .
CDR3aa: CASSSGTPYEQYF

v_gene: TRBV4-3
j_gene: TRBJ1-4
d_gene: .
CDR3aa: CASSPDSHNEKLFF

v_gene: TRBV5-6
j_gene: TRBJ2-7
d_gene: TRBD2
CDR3aa: CASFQIQAGAYEQYF

v_gene: TRBV7-2
j_gene: TRBJ2-7
d_gene: .
CDR3aa: CASSLDSTVSYEQYF

v_gene: TRBV11-2
j_gene: TRBJ2-6
d_gene: .
CDR3aa: CASSLEASRDYSGANVLTF

v_gene: TRBV11-3
j_gene: TRBJ2-7
d_gene: TRBD2
CDR3aa: CASSNGRSGEQYF

v_gene: TRBV5-1
j_gene: TRBJ2-3
d_gene: TRBD2
CDR3aa: CASSLEASGRAVDTQYF

v_gene: TRBV10-3
j_gene: TRBJ2-3
d_gene: TRBD2
CDR3aa: CASRGGMGTDTQYF

v_gene: TRBV25-1
j_gene: TRBJ2-6
d_gene: TRBD2
CDR3aa: CASSGGGSGRFNVLTF

v_gene: TRBV5-4
j_gene: TRBJ2-6
d_gene: .
CDR3aa: CASSLTGANVLTF

v_gene: TRBV10-3
j_gene: TRBJ2-4
d_gene: .
CDR3aa: CAIKGTDDIQYF

v_gene: TRBV18
j_gene: TRBJ2-7
d_gene: .
CDR3aa: CASSPPSLVEQYF

v_gene: TRBV5-4
j_gene: TRBJ2-3
d_gene: TRBD2
CDR3aa: CASSKLAASTDTQYF

v_gene: TRBV9
j_gene: TRBJ2-5
d_gene: .
CDR3aa: CASSETRLASGTQYF

v_gene: TRBV28
j_gene: TRBJ2-1
d_gene: TRBD2
CDR3aa: CASIGRTSGSYNEQFF

v_gene: TRBV29-1
j_gene: TRBJ1-3
d_gene: TRBD1
CDR3aa: CSVRTGENTIYF

v_gene: TRBV18
j_gene: TRBJ1-1
d_gene: .
CDR3aa: CASSTTQTTEAFF

v_gene: TRBV2
j_gene: TRBJ2-5
d_gene: .
CDR3aa: CASSDGQSETQYF

v_gene: TRBV5-1
j_gene: TRBJ2-1
d_gene: .
CDR3aa: CASSSDAWNEQFF

v_gene: TRBV12-5
j_gene: TRBJ2-7
d_gene: .
CDR3aa: CASGFPGWELSYEQYF

v_gene: TRBV30
j_gene: TRBJ1-6
d_gene: .
CDR3aa: CAWSRGDDSPLHF

v_gene: TRBV5-4
j_gene: TRBJ2-3
d_gene: .
CDR3aa: CASSSLRGGLTDTQYF

v_gene: TRBV7-2
j_gene: TRBJ2-7
d_gene: TRBD1
CDR3aa: CASSLWTGGGYEQYF

v_gene: TRBV7-6
j_gene: TRBJ2-5
d_gene: .
CDR3aa: CASSLAGQGMPQETQYF

v_gene: TRBV10-1
j_gene: TRBJ1-5
d_gene: TRBD1
CDR3aa: CASRAQGAKVQPQHF

v_gene: TRBV19
j_gene: TRBJ1-5
d_gene: .
CDR3aa: CASSIDPGSNQPQHF